The T cell receptor (beta chain) under discussion was sequenced for a study of CD8 T cells in ankylosing spondylitis. This clonotype was seen ten or more times. As yet, its antigen is unknown. Study-wide results and limits: CD8+ cells made up the disease-linked clones, which were relatively rare in peripheral blood. What seemed typical of ankylosing spondylitis blood was a TCR beta motif built from 7 or 8 highly homologous variants.

This CDR3 is built from 13 residues. The germline V and J ends were trimmed by 5 bases and 4 bases, with 11 bases remaining between them. MiXCR, run by TCRdb on the 5' RACE reads, gives a single entry per CDR3 protein. The profile shows 200,000 to 300,000 distinct CDR3 sequences, approximately 24% of them singletons. The V and J genes are TRBV12-3 or TRBV12-4 and TRBJ1-1; D is unresolved. Source material: blood, either unsorted or a sorted T cell fraction (not recorded which). The clonotype comes from a male donor with ankylosing spondylitis or in good health (not recorded which). The CDR3 loop is CASSPSTGTEAFF. CDR3 bases: TGTGCCAGCAGTCCTTCGACGGGCACTGAAGCTTTCTTT.